The 3 T cell receptor beta chains reported below all come from one sample, sequenced in a study of PD-1 blockade in classical Hodgkin lymphoma. The assay was immunoSEQ multiplex PCR, and TCRdb's table has in-frame clones only and misses some. The repertoire has 65,000 to 95,000 clones, approximately 88% of them found once; the top ten carry approximately 22%. Every one of the patients relapsed after autologous stem cell transplantation (brentuximab vedotin exposure was variable). Sequenced here: peripheral blood mononuclear cells (PBMCs), sampled at baseline. The receptors stem from a human donor with classical Hodgkin lymphoma.

The chain employs TRBV5-1 and TRBJ2-7; 12 positions agree with TRBD1. This CDR3 is 15 amino acids long. V dropped 3 bases and J dropped 7; count of bases not matched to a gene: 8. From germline, CDR1 is SGHRS and CDR2 YFSETQ. Here the CDR3 DNA reads TGCGCCAGCAGCTCATTAGGGGACAGGGGGCTTGAGCAGTACTTC. Translating gives CASSSLGDRGLEQYF. The full variable domain, its missing parts supplied by reference TRBV5-1 and TRBJ2-7, is KAGVTQTPRYLIKTRGQQVTLSCSPISGHRSVSWYQQTPGQGLQFLFEYFSETQRNKGNFPGRFSGRQFSNSRSEMNVSTLELGDSALYLCASSSLGDRGLEQYFGPGTRLTVT.

This chain uses TRBV10-3 with TRBJ2-7; D may match TRBD1 or TRBD2 (5 bases each). The CDR3 has 17 residues. Germline values: CDR1 ENHRY, CDR2 SYGVKD. Trimming removed 2 bases at V and 1 base at J, with 18 bases between. CDR3 loop: CAISEGGELIQSYEQYF. CDR3 nucleotide sequence: TGTGCCATCAGTGAGGGGGGTGAGTTGATCCAATCCTACGAGCAGTACTTC.

The chain carries TRBV4-3 and TRBJ1-5, with a possible D match to TRBD1 (6 bases). The germline V gene has CDR1 LGHNA and CDR2 YSLEER. V was shortened by 2 bases and J by 2 bases, with 19 bases between the two germline ends. The CDR3 is 18 amino acids. CDR3 loop: CASSQRWIAGVRNQPQHF. The CDR3 DNA reads as TGCGCCAGCAGCCAACGATGGATCGCAGGGGTTCGCAATCAGCCCCAGCATTTT.